This entry is about one TCR beta chain. Its antigen remains unknown. Researchers ran the PCR with 60 Vbeta and 13 Jbeta primers. Produced via immunoSEQ multiplex PCR; TCRdb's table is partial and in-frame only. Its listing shows tens of thousands of clones. This sample stems from a study of cytomegalovirus exposure and HLA in healthy donors. The study's findings and limits: The authors listed over 150 TCR beta chains as cytomegalovirus-associated. Within an earlier analysis, most TCR beta V segments proved productive either about 87% or about 30% of the time.

V shed 0 bases and J shed 3 bases, with 9 bases lying between them. Per germline, CDR1 SQVTM and CDR2 ANQGSEA. The CDR3 runs 14 residues. V and J are TRBV29-1 and TRBJ2-1; D is possibly TRBD1 (5 bases). Sequencing input: PBMCs. The sequence was collected from a male donor in good health and CMV-seronegative. The CDR3: CSVEDPTDYNEQFF. The CDR3 DNA reads as TGCAGCGTTGAAGACCCGACAGACTACAATGAGCAGTTCTTC.